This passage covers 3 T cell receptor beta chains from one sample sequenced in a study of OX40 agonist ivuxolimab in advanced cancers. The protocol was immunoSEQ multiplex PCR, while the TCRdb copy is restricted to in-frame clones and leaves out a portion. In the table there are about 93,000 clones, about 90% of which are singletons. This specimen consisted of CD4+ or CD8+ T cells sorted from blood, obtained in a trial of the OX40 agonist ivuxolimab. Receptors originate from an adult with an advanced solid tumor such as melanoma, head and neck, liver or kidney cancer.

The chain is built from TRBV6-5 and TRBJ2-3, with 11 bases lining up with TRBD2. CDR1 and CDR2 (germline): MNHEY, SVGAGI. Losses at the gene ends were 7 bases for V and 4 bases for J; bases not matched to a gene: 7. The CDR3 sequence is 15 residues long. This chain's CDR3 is CASTLAGGPADTQYF. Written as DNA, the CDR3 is TGTGCCAGCACCTTAGCGGGAGGGCCCGCAGATACGCAGTATTTT.

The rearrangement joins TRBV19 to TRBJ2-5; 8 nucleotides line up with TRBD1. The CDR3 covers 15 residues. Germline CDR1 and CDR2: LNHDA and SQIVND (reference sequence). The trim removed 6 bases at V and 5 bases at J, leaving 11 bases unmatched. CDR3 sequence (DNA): TGTGCCAGTAGGGGACTCGACAGGGGCGGGGAGACCCAGTACTTC. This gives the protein CASRGLDRGGETQYF.

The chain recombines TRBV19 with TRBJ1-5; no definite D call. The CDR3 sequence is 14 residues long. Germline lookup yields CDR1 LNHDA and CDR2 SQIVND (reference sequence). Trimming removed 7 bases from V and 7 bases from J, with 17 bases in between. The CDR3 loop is CASKENFPAQPQHF. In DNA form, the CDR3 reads TGTGCCAGTAAGGAGAACTTCCCAGCCCAGCCCCAGCATTTT.